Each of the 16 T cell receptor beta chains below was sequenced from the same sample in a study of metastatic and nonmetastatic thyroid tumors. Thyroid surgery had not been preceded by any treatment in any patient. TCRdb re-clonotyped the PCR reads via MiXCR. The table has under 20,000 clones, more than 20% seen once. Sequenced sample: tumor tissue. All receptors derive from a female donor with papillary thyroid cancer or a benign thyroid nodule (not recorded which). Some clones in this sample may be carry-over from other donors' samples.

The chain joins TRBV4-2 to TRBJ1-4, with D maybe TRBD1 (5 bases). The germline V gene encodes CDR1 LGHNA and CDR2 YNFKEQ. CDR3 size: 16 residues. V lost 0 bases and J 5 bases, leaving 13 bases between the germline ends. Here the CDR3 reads CASSQDRGDGNEKLFF. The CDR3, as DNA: TGTGCCAGCAGCCAAGATCGAGGGGACGGAAATGAAAAACTGTTTTTT.

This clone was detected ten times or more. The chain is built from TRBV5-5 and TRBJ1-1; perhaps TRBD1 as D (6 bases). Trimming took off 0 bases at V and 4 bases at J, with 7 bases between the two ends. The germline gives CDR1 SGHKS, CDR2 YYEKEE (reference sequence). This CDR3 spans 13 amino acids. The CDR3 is CASSLEGVTEAFF. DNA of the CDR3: TGTGCCAGCAGCTTGGAGGGGGTCACTGAAGCTTTCTTT.

CDR3 DNA: TGTGCCAGCAGCTTTACTAGCGGCCCCTACGAGCAGTACTTC. Amino acids: CASSFTSGPYEQYF. The chain employs TRBV7-2 and TRBJ2-7, with 8 bases fitting TRBD2. Trimming cost V 3 bases and J 2 bases; bases outside gene matches: 3. The germline V gene encodes CDR1 SGHTA and CDR2 FQGNSA. The CDR3 has 14 amino acids.

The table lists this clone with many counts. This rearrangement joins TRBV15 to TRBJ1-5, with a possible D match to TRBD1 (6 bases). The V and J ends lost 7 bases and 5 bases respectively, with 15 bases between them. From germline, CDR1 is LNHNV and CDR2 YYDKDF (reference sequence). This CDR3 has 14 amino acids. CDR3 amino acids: CATTHSGAHQPQHF. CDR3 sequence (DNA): TGTGCCACCACCCACTCAGGGGCCCATCAGCCCCAGCATTTT.

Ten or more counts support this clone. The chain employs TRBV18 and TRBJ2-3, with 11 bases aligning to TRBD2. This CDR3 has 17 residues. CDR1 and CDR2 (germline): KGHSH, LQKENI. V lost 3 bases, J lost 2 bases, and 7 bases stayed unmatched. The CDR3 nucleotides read TGTGCCAGCTCACCCTCACTAGCGGGAGAGACCACAGATACGCAGTATTTT. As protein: CASSPSLAGETTDTQYF.

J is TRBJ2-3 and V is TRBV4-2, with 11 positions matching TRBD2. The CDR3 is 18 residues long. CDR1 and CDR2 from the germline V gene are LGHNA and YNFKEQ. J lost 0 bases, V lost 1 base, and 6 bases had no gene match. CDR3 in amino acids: CASSQGTSGFTSTDTQYF. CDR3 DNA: TGTGCCAGCAGCCAAGGGACTAGCGGGTTTACTAGCACAGATACGCAGTATTTT.

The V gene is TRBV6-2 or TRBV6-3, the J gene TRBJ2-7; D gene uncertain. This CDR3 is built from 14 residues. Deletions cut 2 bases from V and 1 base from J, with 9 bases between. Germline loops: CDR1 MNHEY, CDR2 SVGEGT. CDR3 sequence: CASSYGVGSYEQYF. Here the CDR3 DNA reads TGTGCCAGCAGTTACGGGGTAGGTTCCTACGAGCAGTACTTC.

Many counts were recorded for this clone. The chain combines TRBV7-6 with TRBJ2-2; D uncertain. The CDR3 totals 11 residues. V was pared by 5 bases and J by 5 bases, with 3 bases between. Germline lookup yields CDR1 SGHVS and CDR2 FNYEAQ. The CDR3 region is CASSKTGELFF. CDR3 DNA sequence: TGTGCCAGCAGCAAAACCGGGGAGCTGTTTTTT.

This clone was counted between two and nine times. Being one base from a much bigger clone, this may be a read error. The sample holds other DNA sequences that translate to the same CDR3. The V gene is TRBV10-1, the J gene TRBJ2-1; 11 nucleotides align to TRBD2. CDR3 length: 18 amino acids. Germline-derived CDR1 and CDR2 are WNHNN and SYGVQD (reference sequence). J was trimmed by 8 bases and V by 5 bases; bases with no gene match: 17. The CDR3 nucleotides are TGCGCCAGCAGTAAATACGGTACTAGCGGGAGCGCCGACGATGAGCAGTTCTTC. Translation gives CASSKYGTSGSADDEQFF.

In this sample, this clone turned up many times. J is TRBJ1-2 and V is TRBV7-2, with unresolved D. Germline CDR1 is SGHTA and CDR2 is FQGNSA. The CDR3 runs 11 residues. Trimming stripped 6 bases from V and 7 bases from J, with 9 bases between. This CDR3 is CASSPTFGYTF. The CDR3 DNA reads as TGTGCCAGCAGTCCAACTTTTGGCTACACCTTC.

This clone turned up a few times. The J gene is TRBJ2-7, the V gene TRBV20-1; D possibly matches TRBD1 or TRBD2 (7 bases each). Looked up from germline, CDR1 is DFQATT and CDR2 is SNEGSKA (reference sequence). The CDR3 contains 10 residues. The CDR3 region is CSPQGGEQYF. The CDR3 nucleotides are TGCAGCCCCCAGGGGGGGGAGCAGTACTTC.

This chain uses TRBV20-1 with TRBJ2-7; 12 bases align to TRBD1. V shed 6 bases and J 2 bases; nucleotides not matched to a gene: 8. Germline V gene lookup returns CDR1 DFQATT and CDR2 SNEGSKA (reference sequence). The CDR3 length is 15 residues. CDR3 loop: CSAPPGTGGAYEQYF. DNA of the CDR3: TGCAGTGCGCCTCCCGGGACAGGGGGCGCCTACGAGCAGTACTTC.

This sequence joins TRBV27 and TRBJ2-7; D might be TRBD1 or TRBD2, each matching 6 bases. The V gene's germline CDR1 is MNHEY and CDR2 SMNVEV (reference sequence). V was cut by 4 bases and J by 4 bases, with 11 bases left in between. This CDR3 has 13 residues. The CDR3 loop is CASSSTGRYEQYF. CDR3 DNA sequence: TGTGCCAGCAGTTCAACAGGGAGGTACGAGCAGTACTTC.

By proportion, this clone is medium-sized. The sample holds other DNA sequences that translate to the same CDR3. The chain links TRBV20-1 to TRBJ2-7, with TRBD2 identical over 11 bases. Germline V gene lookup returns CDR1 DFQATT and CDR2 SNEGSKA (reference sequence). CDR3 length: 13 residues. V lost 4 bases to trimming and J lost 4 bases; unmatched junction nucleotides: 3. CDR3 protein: CSATGLAGYEQYF. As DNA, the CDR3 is TGCAGTGCTACAGGACTAGCGGGTTACGAGCAGTACTTC.

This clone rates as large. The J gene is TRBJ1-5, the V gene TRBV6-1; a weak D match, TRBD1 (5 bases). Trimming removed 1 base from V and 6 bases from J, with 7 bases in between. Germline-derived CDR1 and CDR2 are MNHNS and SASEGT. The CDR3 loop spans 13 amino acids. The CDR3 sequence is CASSEGGTQPQHF. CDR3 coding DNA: TGTGCCAGCAGTGAAGGGGGGACTCAGCCCCAGCATTTT.

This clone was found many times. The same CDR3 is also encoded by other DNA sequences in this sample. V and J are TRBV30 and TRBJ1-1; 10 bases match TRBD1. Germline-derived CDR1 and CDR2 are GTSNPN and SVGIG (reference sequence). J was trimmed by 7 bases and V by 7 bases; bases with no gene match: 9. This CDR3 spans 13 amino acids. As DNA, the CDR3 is TGTGCCTTACAAGACAGGGGGCGGGGTGAAGCTTTCTTT. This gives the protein CALQDRGRGEAFF.